This T cell receptor (beta chain) was sequenced for a study of regulatory T cells in long-lasting Graves disease. Time point defined: newly diagnosed GD, antithyroid drugs for less than 3 months. Construction of the TCR library relied on RNA isolated from PBMCs. Building of the TCR beta libraries involved iRepertoire HTBI primers and Arm-PCR of CDR3 regions. TCRdb itself ran the multiplex PCR reads through MiXCR, one entry per CDR3 protein. The table lists hundreds of thousands of distinct CDR3 sequences, about 16% of them singletons, with around 12% in the top ten. Germline loops: CDR1 SGHRS, CDR2 YFSETQ. The CDR3 is 16 residues long. The junction had 6 bases not matched to a gene; V was cut back by 4 bases and J by 0 bases. This clonotype was counted many times. Separately, the same data were catalogued under a study of T cells in Graves' hyperthyroidism and ophthalmopathy.

The sequence was obtained from a man aged 18 to 30 with Graves disease. The sample in question was peripheral blood mononuclear cells (PBMCs), obtained at new diagnosis, from a patient treated with antithyroid drugs. This sequence joins TRBV5-1 and TRBJ2-2, with 7 bases matching TRBD1. The CDR3 DNA reads as TGCGCCAGCAGCATCCGAGGACAGGCGAACACCGGGGAGCTGTTTTTT. Translating gives CASSIRGQANTGELFF.